These 14 T cell receptor beta chains came from one sample sequenced in a study of T-cell memory formation after mild COVID-19. TCRdb ran MiXCR on the 5' RACE reads and lists one entry per CDR3 protein. The sample yields about 310,000 distinct CDR3 sequences, less than 20% seen once. The sample consisted of PBMCs or a T cell subset sorted from them (not recorded which). These receptors were obtained from a man aged 18-30 years who had mild COVID-19 (a few samples of this study predate the infection). Cell type and time point are not known.

The chain uses TRBV5-5 and TRBJ2-5; possibly TRBD1 or TRBD2 for D (5 bases each). This CDR3 has 13 amino acids. Germline-derived CDR1 and CDR2 are SGHKS and YYEKEE (reference sequence). Deletions cut 5 bases from V and 2 bases from J, with 10 bases between. The CDR3 bases are TGTGCCAGCAGGCCCGGGGCTCAAGAGACCCAGTACTTC. Translating it yields CASRPGAQETQYF. The variable domain in full, with the rest retrieved from reference TRBV5-5 and TRBJ2-5, is DAGVTQSPTHLIKTRGQQVTLRCSPISGHKSVSWYQQVLGQGPQFIFQYYEKEERGRGNFPDRFSARQFPNYSSELNVNALLLGDSALYLCASRPGAQETQYFGPGTRLLVL.

V usage is TRBV7-9 and J usage is TRBJ2-2; D is unclear. The CDR3 consists of 15 residues. Trimming pared 5 bases from V and 8 bases from J, leaving 18 bases between. Germline CDR1 reads SEHNR; CDR2 reads FQNEAQ (reference sequence). DNA for the CDR3: TGTGCCAGCAGCCCTCACTCGACCCCGGTGGGGGAGCTGTTTTTT. Amino acids: CASSPHSTPVGELFF.

This clonotype was detected a few times. V and J are TRBV20-1 and TRBJ2-3, with 11 bases fitting TRBD2. The length of the CDR3 is 14 residues. Trimming removed 6 bases from V and 4 bases from J; junction bases left unmatched: 6. The germline CDR1 and CDR2 sequences are DFQATT and SNEGSKA (reference sequence). The CDR3 DNA is TGCAGTGCCAATAGCGGGGGGGCCGCAGATACGCAGTATTTT. This encodes CSANSGGAADTQYF.

V and J are TRBV9 and TRBJ2-5; D assignment may be TRBD1 or TRBD2 (5 bases each). This CDR3 is built from 14 residues. Trimming cost V 3 bases and J 4 bases, with 13 bases left between them. Per the germline V gene, CDR1 is SGDLS and CDR2 is YYNGEE. CDR3 coding DNA: TGTGCCAGCAGCGCGCTCTCAGGGAGAGAGACCCAGTACTTC. The encoded protein is CASSALSGRETQYF.

The chain employs TRBV28 and TRBJ2-7; D is ambiguous. Germline CDR1 MDHEN, CDR2 SYDVKM. This CDR3 has 12 amino acids. V lost 1 base and J 3 bases, leaving 4 bases between the germline ends. The chain's CDR3 is CASSLSGYEQYV. The CDR3 nucleotides read TGTGCCAGCAGTTTATCGGGCTACGAGCAGTACGTC.

This clonotype appeared many times. V gene TRBV5-1 combines with J gene TRBJ2-3, with D perhaps TRBD2 (6 bases). The germline gives CDR1 SGHRS, CDR2 YFSETQ. The V and J ends lost 0 bases and 6 bases respectively, with 11 bases between them. The CDR3 is 14 residues long. DNA of the CDR3: TGCGCCAGCAGCTTGGACCCCCTAGCGGATACGCAGTATTTT. It encodes CASSLDPLADTQYF.

This chain joins TRBV6-4 and TRBJ2-1, with TRBD1 matching 8 bases. CDR1 is MRHNA and CDR2 is SNTAGT in the germline V gene. Trimming cost V 5 bases and J 8 bases; bases outside gene matches: 11. The CDR3 runs 15 residues. The CDR3 DNA sequence: TGTGCCAGCAGTCGCTCGGGACAGGCAAACGATGAGCAGTTCTTC. It codes for CASSRSGQANDEQFF.

This clonotype showed up just a few times. The chain recombines TRBV7-2 with TRBJ1-2; 8 bases align to TRBD1. The V and J ends lost 2 bases and 4 bases, in that order; junction bases with no gene match: 12. The CDR3 has 17 amino acids. CDR1 and CDR2 from the germline V gene are SGHTA and FQGNSA. The CDR3 reads CASSLQLLGGTGYGYTF. As DNA, the CDR3 is TGTGCCAGCAGCTTACAGTTACTTGGAGGGACAGGCTATGGCTACACCTTC.

This clonotype was picked up a small number of times. As DNA, the CDR3 is TGTGCCACCAGGAGGGGTGGTCAGCCCCAGCATTTT. Its protein product is CATRRGGQPQHF. This chain connects TRBV24-1 to TRBJ1-5, with D possibly TRBD1 on 5 matching bases. The CDR3 runs to 12 residues. V gave up 7 bases and J gave up 6 bases, with 9 bases separating them. Looked up from germline, CDR1 is KGHDR and CDR2 is SFDVKD.

V and J are TRBV29-1 and TRBJ2-7; D unclear. The CDR3 totals 11 residues. The V end was cut by 3 bases, the J end by 8 bases, with 11 bases between. Germline CDR1 SQVTM, CDR2 ANQGSEA. CDR3 DNA: TGCAGCGTTGAGGTCGGAACCCAGCAGTACGTC. Translated, it gives CSVEVGTQQYV.

The V and J genes are TRBV2 and TRBJ1-5, with 7 nucleotides matching TRBD1. CDR1 and CDR2 (germline): SNHLY, FYNNEI. V shed 5 bases and J 3 bases; nucleotides not matched to a gene: 4. This CDR3 is built from 14 residues. The CDR3 DNA reads as TGTGCCAGCAGTCCGACAGGGATCAATCAGCCCCAGCATTTT. It is translated as CASSPTGINQPQHF.

This clonotype occurred a few times. This chain connects TRBV4-1 to TRBJ1-5; no definite D call. Germline V gene lookup returns CDR1 MGHRA and CDR2 YSYEKL. This CDR3 contains 16 residues. Trimming removed 2 bases at V and 0 bases at J, with 11 bases between. The CDR3 loop is CASSQWGSHSNQPQHF. The CDR3 DNA reads TGCGCCAGCAGCCAATGGGGTTCTCATAGCAATCAGCCCCAGCATTTT.

V and J are TRBV5-1 and TRBJ2-3, with D possibly TRBD2 on 6 matching bases. V lost 1 base and J 4 bases, leaving 16 bases between the germline ends. CDR3 length: 16 residues. The germline V gene has CDR1 SGHRS and CDR2 YFSETQ. CDR3 bases: TGCGCCAGCAGCTTGAAGTGGGGACTCGGCGCAGATACGCAGTATTTT. It yields the protein CASSLKWGLGADTQYF.

This clonotype was detected ten times or more. V usage is TRBV10-3 and J usage is TRBJ2-3; 11 nucleotides match TRBD2. CDR3 length: 15 residues. CDR1 is ENHRY, CDR2 SYGVKD, per germline. The trim removed 7 bases at V and 0 bases at J, leaving 3 bases unmatched. The CDR3 nucleotides are TGTGCCATCACGACTAGCGGGGAGAGCACAGATACGCAGTATTTT. Translating gives CAITTSGESTDTQYF.